One and the same sample provided the 21 T cell receptor beta chains below, sequenced in a study of blood T cells in healthy people across ages. A second PCR, run for about 7 to 11 cycles, used a sample-barcoded 5' primer plus a J-beta primer mix. Each CDR3 protein gets one entry after TCRdb re-called the 5' RACE reads with MiXCR. The data contain about 1.1 million distinct CDR3 sequences, roughly two fifths of them singletons. The sample consisted of blood. The origin of the receptors is a man younger than 35 in good health.

This clonotype has only a few counts. V and J are TRBV6-6 and TRBJ2-5; 9 bases agree with TRBD2. There are 15 residues in the CDR3. V gave up 0 bases and J gave up 2 bases; unmatched junction bases: 1. Per germline, CDR1 MNHNY and CDR2 SVGAGI (reference sequence). CDR3 in DNA: TGTGCCAGCAGTTACTCAGCGGGGGGACAAGAGACCCAGTACTTC. Residues: CASSYSAGGQETQYF.

This clonotype has more than one count but fewer than ten. Since a much larger clone is just one base distant, this may be a read error. The gene calls are TRBV7-2 and TRBJ2-7, with D tentatively TRBD2 (6 bases). With 4 bases removed from V and 2 bases from J, the gap between germline ends came to 18 bases. From germline, CDR1 is SGHTA and CDR2 FQGNSA. The CDR3 runs to 16 residues. CDR3 DNA: TGTGCCAGCAGCTATCGCGGGGTCTCGGGACCCTACGAGCAGTACTTC. Its protein is CASSYRGVSGPYEQYF.

This clonotype was seen a handful of times. This sequence joins TRBV19 and TRBJ1-5, with unresolved D. The V and J ends lost 0 bases and 7 bases respectively, with 10 bases between them. Per germline, CDR1 LNHDA and CDR2 SQIVND (reference sequence). This CDR3 contains 14 residues. CDR3 residues: CASSIDPSGQPQHF. For the CDR3, the DNA is TGTGCCAGTAGTATAGACCCGAGCGGGCAGCCCCAGCATTTT.

V gene TRBV27 combines with J gene TRBJ2-5, with TRBD1 matching over 11 bases. The germline gives CDR1 MNHEY, CDR2 SMNVEV (reference sequence). There are 14 residues in the CDR3. V gave up 3 bases and J gave up 4 bases; unmatched junction bases: 1. The CDR3 spells CASSLGTGGETQYF. CDR3 bases: TGTGCCAGCAGTTTGGGGACAGGGGGAGAGACCCAGTACTTC.

The chain uses TRBV5-6 and TRBJ2-1; the D gene could be TRBD1 or TRBD2 (5 bases each). With the DNA end fitting TRBJ2-7 better, the J assignment may be wrong. Germline values: CDR1 SGHDT, CDR2 YYEEEE. The CDR3 is 15 residues long. CDR3 amino acids: CASSYGSGTYNEQYF. DNA for the CDR3: TGTGCCAGCAGCTACGGATCCGGGACCTACAATGAGCAGTACTTC.

This clonotype was seen more than once but under ten times. Its ends do not fully match the called genes, so a read error is possible. CDR3 in DNA: TGCAGTGCCAGAGGTTCTGGACAGCTAGCCAAAAACATTCAGTACTTC. Protein sequence: CSARGSGQLAKNIQYF. V is TRBV20-1 and J is TRBJ2-4; the D gene is possibly TRBD1 (6 bases). The CDR3 is 16 residues long. Per germline, CDR1 DFQATT and CDR2 SNEGSKA (reference sequence).

The rearrangement uses TRBV7-9 and TRBJ2-3; D is perhaps TRBD2 (6 bases). Germline lookup yields CDR1 SEHNR and CDR2 FQNEAQ (reference sequence). The CDR3 runs to 15 residues. Trimming shortened V by 5 bases and J by 6 bases, and 18 bases separated the two germline ends. This CDR3 is CASSHRTGGTDTQYF. The CDR3, as DNA: TGTGCCAGCAGCCACCGTACGGGCGGGACGGATACGCAGTATTTT.

This clonotype was observed at least ten times. The V gene is TRBV4-2, the J gene TRBJ2-1; 7 bases fit TRBD1. Trimming removed 0 bases from V and 13 bases from J; junction bases left unmatched: 6. Germline V gives CDR1 LGHNA, CDR2 YNFKEQ. The CDR3 consists of 13 residues. The CDR3 loop reads CASSQDRGTEQFF. In DNA, the CDR3 is TGTGCCAGCAGCCAAGACCGAGGGACAGAACAGTTCTTC.

This clonotype occurred many times. The chain carries TRBV12-3 or TRBV12-4 and TRBJ2-7; 7 nucleotides agree with TRBD1. V dropped 3 bases and J dropped 1; count of bases not matched to a gene: 3. The CDR3 sequence is 14 residues long. This CDR3 reads CASSLGQSSYEQYF. CDR3 coding DNA: TGTGCCAGCAGTTTGGGACAGTCTTCCTACGAGCAGTACTTC.

The V and J genes are TRBV20-1 and TRBJ2-3; perhaps TRBD1 as D (5 bases). V was clipped by 5 bases and J by 10 bases, with 10 bases between them. The CDR3 totals 10 residues. Germline assignment: CDR1 DFQATT and CDR2 SNEGSKA (reference sequence). The CDR3 DNA is TGCAGTGCTCCCGGACAATCGCAGTATTTT. Protein product: CSAPGQSQYF.

This clonotype was detected a few times. This chain connects TRBV9 to TRBJ1-2, with D tentatively TRBD1 (5 bases). CDR3 length: 15 residues. In germline, CDR1 is SGDLS, CDR2 YYNGEE. V gave up 3 bases and J gave up 3 bases, with 15 bases separating them. CDR3 loop: CASSAGTGGDYGYTF. CDR3 bases: TGTGCCAGCAGCGCGGGCACCGGGGGGGACTATGGCTACACCTTC.

The gene calls are TRBV2 and TRBJ2-5; tentative D call: TRBD2 (6 bases). The CDR3 spans 15 residues. Germline CDR1 SNHLY, CDR2 FYNNEI. V was cut by 1 base and J by 2 bases, with 11 bases left in between. The CDR3 DNA sequence: TGTGCCAGCAGTGAAGTAGTGGGGGGACAAGAGACCCAGTACTTC. It is translated as CASSEVVGGQETQYF.

CDR3 nucleotide sequence: TGTGCCAGCAGCTTAGAAGGGGGGCACACTGAAGCTTTCTTT. It yields the protein CASSLEGGHTEAFF. The chain uses TRBV7-9 and TRBJ1-1; a weak D match, TRBD1 (6 bases). The CDR3 contains 14 residues. Trimming stripped 1 base from V and 3 bases from J, with 9 bases between. The V gene's germline CDR1 is SEHNR and CDR2 FQNEAQ (reference sequence).

This clonotype has more than one count but fewer than ten. The chain carries TRBV25-1 and TRBJ1-1; D unresolved. V shed 1 base and J shed 2 bases, with 5 bases lying between them. The germline V gene has CDR1 MGHDK and CDR2 SYGVNS. The length of the CDR3 is 13 residues. CDR3 sequence (DNA): TGTGCCAGCAGTGAATCCGTTAACACTGAAGCTTTCTTT. Its translation: CASSESVNTEAFF.

The chain carries TRBV4-1 and TRBJ1-5; possible D gene TRBD1, 6 bases. Germline loops: CDR1 MGHRA, CDR2 YSYEKL. CDR3 size: 16 residues. Trimming removed 1 base from V and 3 bases from J, with 13 bases in between. DNA of the CDR3: TGCGCCAGCAGCCAAGCTCCGGGGGACACCAATCAGCCCCAGCATTTT. Protein product: CASSQAPGDTNQPQHF.

The rearrangement links TRBV7-2 to TRBJ2-7; a possible D gene is TRBD1 (6 bases). The CDR3 covers 12 residues. The V gene's germline CDR1 is SGHTA and CDR2 FQGNSA. V was pared by 5 bases and J by 5 bases, with 10 bases between. CDR3 in amino acids: CASSKQGHEQYF. CDR3 nucleotides: TGTGCCAGCAGCAAACAGGGCCACGAGCAGTACTTC.

The chain recombines TRBV12-3 or TRBV12-4 with TRBJ1-2, with D hard to call. Trimming pared 3 bases from V and 7 bases from J, leaving 12 bases between. This CDR3 contains 13 residues. The CDR3: CASSLQTLGGYTF. Written as DNA, the CDR3 is TGTGCCAGCAGTTTGCAGACCCTGGGTGGCTACACCTTC.

V and J are TRBV4-2 and TRBJ2-7; 10 nucleotides align to TRBD2. TRBJ2-5 explains the end of the DNA better; the J call may be wrong. The CDR3 runs 15 residues. Germline-derived CDR1 and CDR2 are LGHNA and YNFKEQ. Here the CDR3 reads CASSQLAGGSETQYF. Here the CDR3 DNA reads TGTGCCAGCAGCCAATTAGCGGGGGGCTCAGAGACCCAGTACTTC.

The sample holds one count of this clonotype. This sequence joins TRBV29-1 and TRBJ2-1; D is uncertain. CDR3 length: 13 residues. Trimming took off 7 bases at V and 9 bases at J, with 19 bases between the two ends. Germline V gene lookup returns CDR1 SQVTM and CDR2 ANQGSEA. The CDR3 loop reads CSEKRTENSEQFF. CDR3 DNA: TGCAGCGAAAAGAGGACGGAAAACAGTGAGCAGTTCTTC.

This rearrangement joins TRBV5-1 to TRBJ2-1; 12 nucleotides agree with TRBD2. The ends lost 1 base at V and 13 bases at J; junction bases unmatched: 9. The CDR3 consists of 15 residues. Germline V CDR1 and CDR2: SGHRS, YFSETQ. This CDR3 is CASSLSTSGGETQFF. In DNA form, the CDR3 reads TGCGCCAGCAGCTTGTCGACTAGCGGGGGAGAGACCCAGTTCTTC.

This clonotype appeared a few times. The chain recombines TRBV9 with TRBJ2-2, with TRBD2 matching over 11 bases. Germline trimming cut 0 bases from V and 6 bases from J; bases unmatched to any gene: 1. This CDR3 spans 15 amino acids. Germline values: CDR1 SGDLS, CDR2 YYNGEE. The CDR3 spells CASSVGTSGSGELFF. The CDR3 nucleotides read TGTGCCAGCAGCGTAGGGACTAGCGGGTCCGGGGAGCTGTTTTTT. The full variable domain, its missing parts supplied by reference TRBV9 and TRBJ2-2, is DSGVTQTPKHLITATGQRVTLRCSPRSGDLSVYWYQQSLDQGLQFLIQYYNGEERAKGNILERFSAQQFPDLHSELNLSSLELGDSALYFCASSVGTSGSGELFFGEGSRLTVL.